These T cell receptor beta chains were read from a single sample in a study of cytomegalovirus exposure and HLA in healthy donors. Sequencing used immunoSEQ multiplex PCR; TCRdb keeps in-frame clones, though not all of them. The profile covers some 120,000 clones, with about 79% appearing a single time and 3.5% to 5% taken by the ten largest. Sequenced input: PBMCs. Receptors originate from a young man in good health and CMV-seropositive. CDR3s leave out the opening cysteine and the closing phenylalanine or tryptophan. Size values are once, few and many counts, or a class for expanded clones, and some rows have none.

V: TRBV4-3
size: .
J: TRBJ2-7
CDR3: ASSQEGGQSYEQY

V: TRBV6-1
size: .
J: TRBJ1-4
CDR3: ASSGGTGYEKLF

V: TRBV28
size: .
J: TRBJ1-5
CDR3: ASSLVWIDSGPQH

V: TRBV27
size: .
J: TRBJ2-7
CDR3: ASRDAGGRGYEQY

V: TRBV5-1
size: few
J: TRBJ1-4
CDR3: ASQRTVDNEKLF

V: TRBV27
size: .
J: TRBJ1-6
CDR3: ASSLSQGEGNSPLH

V: TRBV7-7
size: .
J: TRBJ2-5
CDR3: ASSSSPGLGRETQY

V: TRBV7-8
size: .
J: TRBJ1-2
CDR3: ASSPLIKGQDYGYT

V: TRBV5-4
size: few
J: TRBJ2-3
CDR3: ASSSMTSGGASTDTQY

V: TRBV6-5
size: few
J: TRBJ1-4
CDR3: ASSYGGSDEKLF

V: TRBV7-9
size: .
J: TRBJ1-1
CDR3: ASSLAGAGEAF

V: TRBV7-3
size: few
J: TRBJ2-1
CDR3: ASSLKGGSSYNEQF

V: TRBV11-1
size: .
J: TRBJ2-3
CDR3: ASSLGLAGSTDTQY

V: TRBV27
size: .
J: TRBJ2-3
CDR3: ASSTPGGRTDTQY

V: TRBV18
size: .
J: TRBJ2-6
CDR3: ASSPSPGAGANVLT

V: TRBV15
size: .
J: TRBJ1-2
CDR3: ATSRDKTGTGVRGYT

V: TRBV5-4
size: .
J: TRBJ2-7
CDR3: ASSLGSSGILYEQY

V: TRBV7-9
size: .
J: TRBJ1-4
CDR3: ASSYTGGSEKLF

V: TRBV5-1
size: .
J: TRBJ2-1
CDR3: ASSLEGGRGNEQF

V: TRBV29-1
size: .
J: TRBJ2-1
CDR3: STKGGGLSYNEQF

V: TRBV15
size: .
J: TRBJ2-2
CDR3: ATSRGGRGGNTGELF

V: TRBV19
size: .
J: TRBJ2-3
CDR3: ASSISAAGGPRTQY

V: TRBV7-9
size: .
J: TRBJ2-3
CDR3: AFNSGVAEITDTQY

V: TRBV6-5
size: .
J: TRBJ2-7
CDR3: ASSLAGIGEQY

V: TRBV7-9
size: .
J: TRBJ2-7
CDR3: ASSRLAGAMEQY

V: TRBV5-1
size: .
J: TRBJ2-7
CDR3: ASSSVAGFSYEQY

V: TRBV11-3
size: .
J: TRBJ2-3
CDR3: ASSFTSGGFLTDTQY

V: TRBV19
size: .
J: TRBJ2-7
CDR3: ASSIRLQENYEQY

V: TRBV28
size: .
J: TRBJ2-3
CDR3: ASSGLAESTDTQY

V: TRBV9
size: .
J: TRBJ1-2
CDR3: ASSVGPGGYGYT

V: TRBV11-3
size: .
J: TRBJ2-7
CDR3: ASSHPQGIYEQY

V: TRBV7-8
size: .
J: TRBJ2-1
CDR3: ASSSSPTVSYNEQF

V: TRBV30
size: .
J: TRBJ2-2
CDR3: AWDRELTGELF

V: TRBV30
size: .
J: TRBJ1-2
CDR3: AWSVGAGYGYT

V: TRBV15
size: .
J: TRBJ2-7
CDR3: ATSRELAGGSYEQY

V: TRBV7-8
size: once
J: TRBJ1-2
CDR3: ASSLDGTGGIYGYT

V: TRBV5-8
size: .
J: TRBJ2-1
CDR3: ASSFTREGRRNEQF